This is a list of T cell receptor beta chains from one sample in a study of shared T cell receptors in the human thymus. This table comes from immunoSEQ multiplex PCR, and its TCRdb copy is limited to in-frame clones, with some not included. The sample includes hundreds of thousands of clones, around 89% of them seen just once. The same data also went into a second study, on human thymus T cells.

The sample comprised thymocytes. These receptors were taken from a boy less than two years old with a congenital heart defect. Each CDR3 is given with its conserved first and last residue. Each record gives: D gene, clone size, J gene, V gene, CDR3 DNA, CDR3 protein. The D gene is left open where the match is weak. A clone size is listed for some rows: how often the clone was seen (once, few, many), or a class if it is expanded.

TRBD2 | . | TRBJ2-1 | TRBV7-8 | TGTGCCAGCAGCTCTAAAGCGGGAGAAAGCAATGAGCAGTTCTTC | CASSSKAGESNEQFF
. | . | TRBJ2-5 | TRBV11-2 | TGTGCCAGCAGCTTTCAGCGGGTCCCGTCCTTTGACCAGTACTTC | CASSFQRVPSFDQYF
. | . | TRBJ2-1 | TRBV4-1 | TGCGCCAGCAGCCCCTTTCGGGGAAGCTCCTACAATGAGCAGTTCTTC | CASSPFRGSSYNEQFF
. | . | TRBJ1-2 | TRBV6-7 | TGTGCCAGCACCTTACCCACAGGCTACACCTTC | CASTLPTGYTF
. | . | TRBJ2-2 | TRBV14 | TGTGCCAGCAGCCCTAGCCAAATATTTCTAGGTGACGGGGAGCTGTTTTTT | CASSPSQIFLGDGELFF
TRBD2 | . | TRBJ2-1 | TRBV4-2 | TGTGCCAGCAGCCAAGATACACTAGCGGGCAATGAGCAGTTCTTC | CASSQDTLAGNEQFF
. | once | TRBJ1-5 | TRBV6-5 | TGTGCCAGCAGCCCAGAAATTAGCAATCAGCCCCAGCATTTT | CASSPEISNQPQHF
TRBD1 | . | TRBJ1-5 | TRBV6-1 | TGTGCCAGCAGTTTGGGACAGGGGAGCAATCAGCCCCAGCATTTT | CASSLGQGSNQPQHF
TRBD2 | . | TRBJ2-1 | TRBV27 | TGTGCCAGCAGTTTAGCGGGACTAGCGGGAGGGCAGAGGGGAAATGAGCAGTTCTTC | CASSLAGLAGGQRGNEQFF
. | . | TRBJ2-3 | TRBV19 | TGTGCCAGTAGCGCTCTAGCGAACAGCACAGATACGCAGTATTTT | CASSALANSTDTQYF
TRBD1 | . | TRBJ2-7 | TRBV7-2 | TGTGCCAGCAGCAAGACAGGGGGCGTCGACGAGCAGTACTTC | CASSKTGGVDEQYF
. | . | TRBJ2-7 | TRBV6-6 | TGTGCCAGCAGTTACCTCCAAGGGAGCCCCTACGAGCAGTACTTC | CASSYLQGSPYEQYF
. | few | TRBJ1-2 | TRBV5-4 | TGTGCCAGCAGCTTGGGCGTTCAGCGGGGGGCGGACGGAGGCTACACCTTC | CASSLGVQRGADGGYTF
TRBD1 | . | TRBJ1-1 | TRBV7-9 | TGTGCCAGCAGCTTGTCAGGGGGCAACACTGAAGCTTTCTTT | CASSLSGGNTEAFF
TRBD2 | few | TRBJ2-1 | TRBV28 | TGTGCCAGCAGTAAGCCCACCCCTAGCGGGATGGGGAATGAGCAGTTCTTC | CASSKPTPSGMGNEQFF
TRBD1 | . | TRBJ2-7 | TRBV19 | TGTGCCAGTAGTATAACCGGGACAGGGGCGGCCGAGCAGTACTTC | CASSITGTGAAEQYF
TRBD1 | . | TRBJ2-5 | TRBV28 | TGTGCCAGCAGTCCCACGGGACAGAGATTGGAGACCCAGTACTTC | CASSPTGQRLETQYF
TRBD1 | . | TRBJ1-1 | TRBV12-5 | TGTGCTAGTGGTTCCCGGCCGGGACAGATGAACACTGAAGCTTTCTTT | CASGSRPGQMNTEAFF
TRBD2 | . | TRBJ2-5 | TRBV5-6 | TGTGCCAGCAGCTTTACTAGCGGGAGGGAAGAGACCCAGTACTTC | CASSFTSGREETQYF
TRBD2 | . | TRBJ2-1 | TRBV15 | TGTGCCACCAGCAGAGATCGGGTACTAGCGGGAGGCAATGAGCAGTTCTTC | CATSRDRVLAGGNEQFF
. | . | TRBJ2-7 | TRBV5-1 | TGCGCCAGCAGCCCCCAGGGTTGGCGGGGCTACGAGCAGTACTTC | CASSPQGWRGYEQYF
. | . | TRBJ2-1 | TRBV7-2 | TGTGCCAGCAGCTTAGACCAAACAGGGGGGGTCGATGAGCAGTTCTTC | CASSLDQTGGVDEQFF
TRBD1 | once | TRBJ2-7 | TRBV11-2 | TGTGCCAGCAGCTCATCCGGGACAGGCCCGTGGTACTTC | CASSSSGTGPWYF
. | . | TRBJ2-3 | TRBV21-1 | TGTGCCAGCTTTTTAGTAGATACGCAGTATTTT | CASFLVDTQYF
TRBD2 | . | TRBJ2-1 | TRBV5-1 | TGCGCCAGCAGCAGCCCTAGCGGGGGCGTGCTCAATGAGCAGTTCTTC | CASSSPSGGVLNEQFF
TRBD1 | . | TRBJ1-3 | TRBV9 | TGTGCCAGCGGATCAGGGGGCGGAAACACCATATATTTT | CASGSGGGNTIYF
. | . | TRBJ2-7 | TRBV5-1 | TGCGCCAGCACGGAGGAAGGGAACGAGCAGTACTTC | CASTEEGNEQYF
. | . | TRBJ2-6 | TRBV15 | TGTGCCACCAGCAGAGTCCGTGAGAGCGGGGCCAACGTCCTGACTTTC | CATSRVRESGANVLTF
. | . | TRBJ2-1 | TRBV19 | TGTGCCAGTAGTATTGCGCTTTCCTACAATGAGCAGTTCTTC | CASSIALSYNEQFF
. | . | TRBJ2-5 | TRBV29-1 | TGCAGCGTTGGATCAGTCCGACAAGAGACCCAGTACTTC | CSVGSVRQETQYF
. | few | TRBJ1-5 | TRBV19 | TGTGCCAGTAGTCGGCAGGGGAACCAGCCCCAGCATTTT | CASSRQGNQPQHF
TRBD1 | once | TRBJ1-4 | TRBV29-1 | TGCAGCGTCGGGGGACAGGGACGTCAAGAAAAACTGTTTTTT | CSVGGQGRQEKLFF
TRBD1 | . | TRBJ2-3 | TRBV15 | TGTGCCACCAGCAGATCCAAGGGACAGGGCACAGATACGCAGTATTTT | CATSRSKGQGTDTQYF
. | . | TRBJ2-1 | TRBV29-1 | TGCAGCGTTAGGCCACCACAGGGATACAATGAGCAGTTCTTC | CSVRPPQGYNEQFF
TRBD2 | . | TRBJ2-1 | TRBV12-5 | TGTGCTAGTGGTTTGGCGCCGGGACTAGCGGCTTTGAATGAGCAGTTCTTC | CASGLAPGLAALNEQFF
. | . | TRBJ1-4 | TRBV6-5 | TGTGCCAGCAGCCCCGGACAGACTAATGAAAAACTGTTTTTT | CASSPGQTNEKLFF
TRBD1 | . | TRBJ1-2 | TRBV5-1 | TGCGCCAGCAGGCAACAGGGGTTCTATGGCTACACCTTC | CASRQQGFYGYTF
TRBD1 | . | TRBJ2-5 | TRBV4-2 | TGTGCCAGCAGCCAAGTCTTTGTTACGGGACAGGAAGAGGACGAGACCCAGTACTTC | CASSQVFVTGQEEDETQYF
. | once | TRBJ2-3 | TRBV4-1 | TGCGCCAGCAGTCCGAGGGGGAGGGCAACAGATACGCAGTATTTT | CASSPRGRATDTQYF
. | . | TRBJ1-1 | TRBV9 | TGTGCCAGCAGCGTAGTGCCAAGGGGCGTTTGGAACACTGAAGCTTTCTTT | CASSVVPRGVWNTEAFF
. | once | TRBJ2-3 | TRBV4-2 | TGTGCCAGCAGCCAAGTGAGGGCGGGGAAAGAGGGTCGAGATACGCAGTATTTT | CASSQVRAGKEGRDTQYF
TRBD1 | . | TRBJ1-2 | TRBV5-8 | TGTGCCAGCAGCTCCCGGGGACAGGGGTCGTACTATGGCTACACCTTC | CASSSRGQGSYYGYTF
TRBD2 | . | TRBJ2-5 | TRBV5-1 | TGCGCCAGCAGCTCGACGGGACTAGGAGAGACCCAGTACTTC | CASSSTGLGETQYF
TRBD1 | once | TRBJ2-5 | TRBV11-2 | TGTGCCAGCAGCTTAGAACCGGACAGGGGGACCCAAGAGACCCAGTACTTC | CASSLEPDRGTQETQYF
TRBD1 | once | TRBJ1-1 | TRBV5-4 | TGTGCCAGCAGCGGAACCTGGGGACAGGGGGTGAACACTGAAGCTTTCTTT | CASSGTWGQGVNTEAFF
. | . | TRBJ2-5 | TRBV30 | TGTGCCGGCGGCTCCCACGAGACCCAGTACTTC | CAGGSHETQYF
TRBD1 | . | TRBJ2-7 | TRBV5-1 | TGCGCCAGCAGCCAGGGACAGTCTGACTCCTACGAGCAGTACTTC | CASSQGQSDSYEQYF
TRBD2 | . | TRBJ2-1 | TRBV11-2 | TGTGCCAGCAGCTCAGGGACTAGCGGGACTTACAATGAGCAGTTCTTC | CASSSGTSGTYNEQFF
TRBD2 | . | TRBJ2-7 | TRBV5-1 | TGCGCCAGCAGCCCGGGGACTAGCGGGAGGGAGGCATACGAGCAGTACTTC | CASSPGTSGREAYEQYF